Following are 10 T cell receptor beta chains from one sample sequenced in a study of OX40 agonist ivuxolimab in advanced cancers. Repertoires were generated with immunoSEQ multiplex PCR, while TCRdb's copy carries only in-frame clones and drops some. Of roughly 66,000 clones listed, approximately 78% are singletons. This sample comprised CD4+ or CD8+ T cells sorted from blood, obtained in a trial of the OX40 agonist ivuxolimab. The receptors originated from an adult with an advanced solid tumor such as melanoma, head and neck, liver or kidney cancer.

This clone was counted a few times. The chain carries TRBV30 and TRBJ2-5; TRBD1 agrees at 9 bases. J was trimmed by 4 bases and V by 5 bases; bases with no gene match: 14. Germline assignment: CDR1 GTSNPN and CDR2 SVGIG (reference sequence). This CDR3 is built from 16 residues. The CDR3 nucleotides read TGTGCCTGGGCAGCCGACAGGGGGGGGAATGGAGAGACCCAGTACTTC. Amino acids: CAWAADRGGNGETQYF.

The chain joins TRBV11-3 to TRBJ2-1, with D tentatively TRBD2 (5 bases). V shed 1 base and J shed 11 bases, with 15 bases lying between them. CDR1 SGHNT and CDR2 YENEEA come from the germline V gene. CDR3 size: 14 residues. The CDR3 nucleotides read TGTGCCAGCAGCTTAGGACGGGGAGTACGGAAGCAGTTCTTC. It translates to CASSLGRGVRKQFF. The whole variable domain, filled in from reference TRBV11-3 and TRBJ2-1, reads EAGVVQSPRYKIIEKKQPVAFWCNPISGHNTLYWYLQNLGQGPELLIRYENEEAVDDSQLPKDRFSAERLKGVDSTLKIQPAELGDSAVYLCASSLGRGVRKQFFGPGTRLTVL.

CDR3 in amino acids: CASSHLGTGSDEQYF. The CDR3 bases are TGTGCCAGTAGTCACCTGGGGACAGGGTCCGACGAGCAGTACTTC. This sequence joins TRBV19 and TRBJ2-7; 9 bases fit TRBD1. The germline CDR1 and CDR2 sequences are LNHDA and SQIVND (reference sequence). There are 15 residues in the CDR3. V dropped 5 bases and J dropped 5; count of bases not matched to a gene: 10.

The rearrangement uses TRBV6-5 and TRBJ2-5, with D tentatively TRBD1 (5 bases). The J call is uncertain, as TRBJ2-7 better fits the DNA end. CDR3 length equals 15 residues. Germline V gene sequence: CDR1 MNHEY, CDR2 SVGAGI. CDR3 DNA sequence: TGTGCCAGCAGTGGCCCGAGTGTAGGGGCCTACGAGCAGTACTTC. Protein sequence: CASSGPSVGAYEQYF.

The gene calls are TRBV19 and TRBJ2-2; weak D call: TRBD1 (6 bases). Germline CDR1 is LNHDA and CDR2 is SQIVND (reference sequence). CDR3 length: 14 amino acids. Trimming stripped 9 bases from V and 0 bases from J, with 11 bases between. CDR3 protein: CASGQTANTGELFF. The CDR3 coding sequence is TGTGCCAGCGGACAGACTGCGAACACCGGGGAGCTGTTTTTT.

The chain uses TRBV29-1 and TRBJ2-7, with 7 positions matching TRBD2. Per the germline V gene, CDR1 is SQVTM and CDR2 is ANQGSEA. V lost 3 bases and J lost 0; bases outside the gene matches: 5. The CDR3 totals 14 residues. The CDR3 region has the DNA TGCAGCGTTGACGGCGGGAGAAGCTCCTACGAGCAGTACTTC. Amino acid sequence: CSVDGGRSSYEQYF.

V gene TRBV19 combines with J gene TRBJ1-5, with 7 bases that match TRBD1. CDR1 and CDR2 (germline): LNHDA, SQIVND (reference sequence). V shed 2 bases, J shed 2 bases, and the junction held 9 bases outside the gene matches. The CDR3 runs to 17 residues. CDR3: CASSIRGQRDGNQPQHF. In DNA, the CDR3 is TGTGCCAGTAGTATAAGGGGACAGAGGGACGGCAATCAGCCCCAGCATTTT.

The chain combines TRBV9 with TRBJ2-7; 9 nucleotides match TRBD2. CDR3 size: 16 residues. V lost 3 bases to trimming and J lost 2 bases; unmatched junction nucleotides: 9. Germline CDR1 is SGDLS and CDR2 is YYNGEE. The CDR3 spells CASSAGWTSATYEQYF. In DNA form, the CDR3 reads TGTGCCAGCAGCGCCGGCTGGACTAGCGCGACCTACGAGCAGTACTTC.

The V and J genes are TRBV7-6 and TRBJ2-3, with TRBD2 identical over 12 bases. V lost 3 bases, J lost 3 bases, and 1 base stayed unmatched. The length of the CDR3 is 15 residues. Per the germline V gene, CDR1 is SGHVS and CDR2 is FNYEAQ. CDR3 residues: CASSFGTSGTDTQYF. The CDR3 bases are TGTGCCAGCAGCTTTGGGACTAGCGGGACAGATACGCAGTATTTT.

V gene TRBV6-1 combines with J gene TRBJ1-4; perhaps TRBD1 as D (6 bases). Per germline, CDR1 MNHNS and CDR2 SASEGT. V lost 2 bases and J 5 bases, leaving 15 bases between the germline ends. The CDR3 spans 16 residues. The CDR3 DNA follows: TGTGCCAGCAGTGAAAGGTCAGGGGTTTCGAATGAAAAACTGTTTTTT. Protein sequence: CASSERSGVSNEKLFF.